This T cell receptor beta chain was profiled in a study of T cell changes during pregnancy in multiple sclerosis. Trimming removed 4 bases at V and 2 bases at J, with 8 bases between. Looked up from germline, CDR1 is SEHNR and CDR2 is FQNEAQ (reference sequence). The CDR3 extends over 13 amino acids. The data were produced by immunoSEQ multiplex PCR, yet TCRdb's version contains in-frame clones alone and is incomplete. The profile shows tens of thousands of clones, 90% of them singletons. Sequenced here: CD4+ T cells from peripheral blood mononuclear cells, sampled in the second trimester of pregnancy. This clonotype was sampled from a female donor in good health, enrolled as a control in a pregnancy study. The V call is TRBV7-9, the J call TRBJ2-5; D possibly corresponds to TRBD2 (6 bases). CDR3 nucleotides: TGTGCCAGCAGCTCGGGACTTCAAGAGACCCAGTACTTC. Translated: CASSSGLQETQYF.